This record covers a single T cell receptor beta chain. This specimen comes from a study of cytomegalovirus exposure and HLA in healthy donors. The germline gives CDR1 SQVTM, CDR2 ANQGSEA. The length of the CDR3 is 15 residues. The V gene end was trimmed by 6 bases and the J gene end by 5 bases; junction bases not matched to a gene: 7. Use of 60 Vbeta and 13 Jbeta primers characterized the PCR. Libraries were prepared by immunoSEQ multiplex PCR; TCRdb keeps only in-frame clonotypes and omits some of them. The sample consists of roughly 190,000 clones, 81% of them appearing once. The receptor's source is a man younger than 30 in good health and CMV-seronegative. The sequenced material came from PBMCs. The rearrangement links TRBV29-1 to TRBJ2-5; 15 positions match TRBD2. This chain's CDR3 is CSVRRTSGRGETQYF. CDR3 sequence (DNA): TGCAGCGTCCGACGGACTAGCGGGAGGGGTGAGACCCAGTACTTC.